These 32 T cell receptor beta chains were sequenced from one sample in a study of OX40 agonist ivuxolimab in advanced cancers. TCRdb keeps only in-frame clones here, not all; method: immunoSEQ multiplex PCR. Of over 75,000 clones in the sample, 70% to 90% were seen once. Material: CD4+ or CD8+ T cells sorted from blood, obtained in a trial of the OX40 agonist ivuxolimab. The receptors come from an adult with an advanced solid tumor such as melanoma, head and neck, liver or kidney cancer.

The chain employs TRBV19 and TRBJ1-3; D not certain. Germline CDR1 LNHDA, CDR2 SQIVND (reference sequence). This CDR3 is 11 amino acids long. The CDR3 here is CAGNSGNTIYF. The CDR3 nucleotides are TGTGCAGGGAACTCTGGAAACACCATATATTTT.

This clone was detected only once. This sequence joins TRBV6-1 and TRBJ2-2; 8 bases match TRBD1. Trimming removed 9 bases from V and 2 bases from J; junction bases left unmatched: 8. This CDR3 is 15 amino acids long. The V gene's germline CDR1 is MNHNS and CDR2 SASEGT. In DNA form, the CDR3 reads TGTGCCAGTGATATGACAGGGGTTAACACCGGGGAGCTGTTTTTT. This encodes CASDMTGVNTGELFF.

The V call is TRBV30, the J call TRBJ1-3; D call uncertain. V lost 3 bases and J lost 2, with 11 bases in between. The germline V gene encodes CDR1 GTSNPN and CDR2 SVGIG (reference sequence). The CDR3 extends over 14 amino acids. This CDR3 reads CAWRAGGTGNTIYF. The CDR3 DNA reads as TGTGCCTGGAGAGCGGGCGGTACTGGAAACACCATATATTTT.

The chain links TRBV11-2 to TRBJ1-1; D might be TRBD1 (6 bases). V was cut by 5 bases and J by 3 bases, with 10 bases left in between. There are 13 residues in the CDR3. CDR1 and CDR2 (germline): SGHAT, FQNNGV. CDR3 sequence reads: CASSTDRYTEAFF. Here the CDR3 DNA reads TGTGCCAGCAGCACGGACAGATACACTGAAGCTTTCTTT.

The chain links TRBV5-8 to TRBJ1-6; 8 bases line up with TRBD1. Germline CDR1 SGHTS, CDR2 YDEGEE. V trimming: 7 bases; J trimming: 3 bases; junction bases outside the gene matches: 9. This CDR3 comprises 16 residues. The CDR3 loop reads CASQGAGHYYNSPLHF. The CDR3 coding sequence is TGTGCCAGCCAGGGGGCGGGGCACTACTATAATTCACCCCTCCACTTT.

CDR3 in amino acids: CASSFRDRGHTHTQYF. The CDR3 DNA reads as TGTGCCAGCAGTTTCCGGGACAGGGGTCATACCCATACGCAGTATTTT. J is TRBJ2-3 and V is TRBV28; 10 positions agree with TRBD1. The CDR3 is 16 residues long. V gave up 3 bases and J gave up 7 bases; unmatched junction bases: 10. Germline V CDR1 and CDR2: MDHEN, SYDVKM.

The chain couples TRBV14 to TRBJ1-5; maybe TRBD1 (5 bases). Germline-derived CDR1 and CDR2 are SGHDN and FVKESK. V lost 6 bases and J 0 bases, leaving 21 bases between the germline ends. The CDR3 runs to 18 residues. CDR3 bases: TGTGCCAGCAGGGACCCTAGGGGCGTAGGTTATAGCAATCAGCCCCAGCATTTT. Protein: CASRDPRGVGYSNQPQHF.

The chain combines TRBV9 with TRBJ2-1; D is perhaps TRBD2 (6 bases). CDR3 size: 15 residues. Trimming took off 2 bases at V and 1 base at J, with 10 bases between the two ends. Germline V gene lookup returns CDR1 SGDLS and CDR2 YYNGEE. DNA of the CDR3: TGTGCCAGCAGCGTCGGGAGTTTTTCCTACAATGAGCAGTTCTTC. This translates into CASSVGSFSYNEQFF.

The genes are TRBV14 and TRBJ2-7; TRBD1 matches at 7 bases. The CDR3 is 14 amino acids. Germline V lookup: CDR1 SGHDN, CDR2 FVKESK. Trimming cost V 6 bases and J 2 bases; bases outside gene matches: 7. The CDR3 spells CASSRRTGPYEQYF. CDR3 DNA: TGTGCCAGCAGTCGGAGGACAGGCCCCTACGAGCAGTACTTC.

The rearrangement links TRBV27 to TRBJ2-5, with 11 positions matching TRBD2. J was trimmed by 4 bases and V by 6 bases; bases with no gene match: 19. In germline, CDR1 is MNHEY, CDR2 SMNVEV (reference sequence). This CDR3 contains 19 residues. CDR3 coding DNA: TGTGCCAGCAGCCAAAAGACCCCCGCTCTAGCGGGAGGACGAGAGACCCAGTACTTC. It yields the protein CASSQKTPALAGGRETQYF.

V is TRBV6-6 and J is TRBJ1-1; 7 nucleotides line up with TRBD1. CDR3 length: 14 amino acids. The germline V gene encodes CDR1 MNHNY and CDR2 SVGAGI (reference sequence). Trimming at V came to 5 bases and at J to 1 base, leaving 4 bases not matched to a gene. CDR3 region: CASSLQGRNTEAFF. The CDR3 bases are TGTGCCAGCAGTCTACAGGGGAGGAACACTGAAGCTTTCTTT.

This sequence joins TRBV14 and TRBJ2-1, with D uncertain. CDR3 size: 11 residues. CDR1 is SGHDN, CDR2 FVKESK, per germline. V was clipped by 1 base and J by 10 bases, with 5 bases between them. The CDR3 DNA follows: TGTGCCAGCAGCCAAGTCAAAGAGCAGTTCTTC. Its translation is CASSQVKEQFF.

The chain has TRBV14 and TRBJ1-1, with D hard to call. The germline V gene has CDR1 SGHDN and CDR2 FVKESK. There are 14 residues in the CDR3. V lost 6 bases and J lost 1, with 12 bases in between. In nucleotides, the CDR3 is TGTGCCAGCAGGTATACCGGGAGGAACACTGAAGCTTTCTTT. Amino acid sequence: CASRYTGRNTEAFF.

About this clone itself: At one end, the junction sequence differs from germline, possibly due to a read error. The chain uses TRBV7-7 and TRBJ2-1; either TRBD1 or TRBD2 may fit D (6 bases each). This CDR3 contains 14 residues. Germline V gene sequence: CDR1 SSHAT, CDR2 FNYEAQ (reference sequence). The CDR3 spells CASSLAGGHNEQFF. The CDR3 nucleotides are TGTGCTAGCAGCTTAGCTGGGGGGCACAATGAGCAGTTCTTC.

CDR3 in DNA: TGCAGCGTTTGGGGACCGGGGAACACTGAAGCTTTCTTT. Translated, it gives CSVWGPGNTEAFF. The chain couples TRBV29-1 to TRBJ1-1; TRBD1 is a possible D gene (5 bases). CDR1 and CDR2 (germline): SQVTM, ANQGSEA. The CDR3 consists of 13 residues. Trimming left V 5 bases short and J 1 base short, with 11 bases between.

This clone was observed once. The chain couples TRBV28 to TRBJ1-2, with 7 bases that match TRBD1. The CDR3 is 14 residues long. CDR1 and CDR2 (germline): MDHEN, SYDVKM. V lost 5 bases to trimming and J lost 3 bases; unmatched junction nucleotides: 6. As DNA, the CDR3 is TGTGCCAGCAGTGACCCCAGGGGGGACTATGGCTACACCTTC. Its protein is CASSDPRGDYGYTF.

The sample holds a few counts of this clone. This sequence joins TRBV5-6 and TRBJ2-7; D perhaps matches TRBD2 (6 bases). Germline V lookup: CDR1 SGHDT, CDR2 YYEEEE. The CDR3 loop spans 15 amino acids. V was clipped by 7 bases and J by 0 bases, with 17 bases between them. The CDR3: CASSPSGGLSYEQYF. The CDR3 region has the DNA TGTGCCAGCTCACCTAGTGGGGGACTCTCCTACGAGCAGTACTTC.

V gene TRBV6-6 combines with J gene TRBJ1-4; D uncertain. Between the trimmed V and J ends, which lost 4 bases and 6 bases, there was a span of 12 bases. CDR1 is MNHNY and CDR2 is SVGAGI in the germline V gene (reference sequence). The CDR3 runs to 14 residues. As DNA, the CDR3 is TGTGCCAGCAGTTCCGCAGGCGGGGATGAAAAACTGTTTTTT. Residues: CASSSAGGDEKLFF.

CDR3 sequence (DNA): TGTGCCAGCAGCAGGACAGGGGGCTACGGCTACACCTTC. It is translated as CASSRTGGYGYTF. The rearrangement uses TRBV5-4 and TRBJ1-2; 11 bases are a match to TRBD1. Trimming cost V 4 bases and J 8 bases; bases outside gene matches: 4. The germline CDR1 and CDR2 sequences are SGHNT and YYREEE (reference sequence). The CDR3 length is 13 residues.

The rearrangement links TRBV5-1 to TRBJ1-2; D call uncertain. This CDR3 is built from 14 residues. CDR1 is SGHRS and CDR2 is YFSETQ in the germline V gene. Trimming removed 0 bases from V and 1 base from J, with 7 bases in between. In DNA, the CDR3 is TGCGCCAGCAGCTTGGACGGACGTAACTATGGCTACACCTTC. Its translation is CASSLDGRNYGYTF. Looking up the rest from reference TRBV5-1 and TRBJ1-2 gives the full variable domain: KAGVTQTPRYLIKTRGQQVTLSCSPISGHRSVSWYQQTPGQGLQFLFEYFSETQRNKGNFPGRFSGRQFSNSRSEMNVSTLELGDSALYLCASSLDGRNYGYTFGSGTRLTVV.

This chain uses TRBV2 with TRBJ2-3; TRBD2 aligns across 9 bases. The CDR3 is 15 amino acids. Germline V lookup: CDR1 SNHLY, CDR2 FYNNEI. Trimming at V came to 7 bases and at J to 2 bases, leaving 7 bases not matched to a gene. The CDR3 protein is CASKLAGQITDTQYF. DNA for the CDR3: TGTGCCAGCAAACTAGCGGGTCAGATCACAGATACGCAGTATTTT.

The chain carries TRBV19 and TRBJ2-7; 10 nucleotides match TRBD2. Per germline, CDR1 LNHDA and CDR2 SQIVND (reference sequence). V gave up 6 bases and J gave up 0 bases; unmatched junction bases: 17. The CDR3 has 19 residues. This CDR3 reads CASRKRTSGKNRSSYEQYV. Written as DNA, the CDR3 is TGTGCCAGTAGGAAACGGACTAGCGGAAAGAATAGAAGCTCCTACGAGCAGTACGTC.

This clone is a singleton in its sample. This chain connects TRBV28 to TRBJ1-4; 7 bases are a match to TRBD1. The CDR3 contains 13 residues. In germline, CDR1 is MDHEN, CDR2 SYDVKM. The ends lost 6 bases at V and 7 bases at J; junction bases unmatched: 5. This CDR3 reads CASRFGTVEKLFF. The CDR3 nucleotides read TGTGCCAGCAGATTCGGGACAGTTGAAAAACTGTTTTTT.

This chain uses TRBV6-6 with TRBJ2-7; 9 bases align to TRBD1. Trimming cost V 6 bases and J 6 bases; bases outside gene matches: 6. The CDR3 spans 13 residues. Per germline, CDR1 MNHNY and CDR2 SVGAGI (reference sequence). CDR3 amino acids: CASRRTGDREQYV. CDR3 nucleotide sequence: TGTGCCAGCAGAAGGACAGGGGATCGCGAGCAGTACGTC.

CDR3 bases: TGTGCCTGGAGTGTGGGTGGCTCCTACAATGAGCAGTTCTTC. Its protein product is CAWSVGGSYNEQFF. V gene TRBV30 combines with J gene TRBJ2-1, with no clear D. With 0 bases removed from V and 0 bases from J, the gap between germline ends came to 6 bases. The CDR3 length is 14 residues. Germline V lookup: CDR1 GTSNPN, CDR2 SVGIG (reference sequence).

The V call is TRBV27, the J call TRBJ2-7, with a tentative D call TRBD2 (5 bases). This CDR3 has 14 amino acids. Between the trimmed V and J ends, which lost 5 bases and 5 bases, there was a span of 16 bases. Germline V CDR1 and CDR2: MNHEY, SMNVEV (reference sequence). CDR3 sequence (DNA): TGTGCCAGCAGTCCCTCTTCTAGCCGGAACGAGCAGTACTTC. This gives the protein CASSPSSSRNEQYF.

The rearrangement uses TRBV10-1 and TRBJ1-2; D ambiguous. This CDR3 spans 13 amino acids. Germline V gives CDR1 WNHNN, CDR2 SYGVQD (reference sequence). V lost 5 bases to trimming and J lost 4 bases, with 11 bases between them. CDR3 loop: CASSNNPLYGYTF. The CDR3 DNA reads TGCGCCAGCAGTAACAATCCCCTCTATGGCTACACCTTC.

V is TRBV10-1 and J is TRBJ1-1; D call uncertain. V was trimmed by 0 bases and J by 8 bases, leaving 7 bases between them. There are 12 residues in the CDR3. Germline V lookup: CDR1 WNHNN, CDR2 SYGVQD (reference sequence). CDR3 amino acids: CASSESGREAFF. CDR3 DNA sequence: TGCGCCAGCAGTGAGTCGGGAAGGGAAGCTTTCTTT.

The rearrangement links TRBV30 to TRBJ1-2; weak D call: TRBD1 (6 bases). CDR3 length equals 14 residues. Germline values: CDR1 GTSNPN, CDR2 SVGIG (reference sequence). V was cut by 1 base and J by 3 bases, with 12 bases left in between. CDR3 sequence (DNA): TGTGCCTGGAGTGGGCAGGGGCTTTACTATGGCTACACCTTC. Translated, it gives CAWSGQGLYYGYTF.

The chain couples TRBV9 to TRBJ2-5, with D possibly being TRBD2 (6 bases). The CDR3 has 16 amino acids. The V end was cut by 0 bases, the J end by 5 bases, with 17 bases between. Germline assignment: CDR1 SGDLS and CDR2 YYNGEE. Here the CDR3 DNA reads TGTGCCAGCAGCGTAGGGGGAGTGGGAGGAGGGGAGACCCAGTACTTC. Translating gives CASSVGGVGGGETQYF.

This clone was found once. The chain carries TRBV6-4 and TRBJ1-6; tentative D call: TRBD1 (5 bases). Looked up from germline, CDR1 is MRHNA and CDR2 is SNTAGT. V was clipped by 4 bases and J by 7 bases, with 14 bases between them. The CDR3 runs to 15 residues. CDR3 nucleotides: TGTGCCAGCAGTGCCGACATGCGGGGGAATTCACCCCTCCACTTT. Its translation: CASSADMRGNSPLHF.

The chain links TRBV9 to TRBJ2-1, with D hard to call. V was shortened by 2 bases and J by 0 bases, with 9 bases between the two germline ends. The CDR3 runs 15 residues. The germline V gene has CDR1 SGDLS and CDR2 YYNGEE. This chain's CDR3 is CASSVNALSYNEQFF. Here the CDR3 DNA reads TGTGCCAGCAGCGTGAACGCCCTCTCCTACAATGAGCAGTTCTTC.